Each of the 32 T cell receptor beta chains below was sequenced from the same sample in a study of early T cells in non-severe SARS-CoV-2 infection. Using its own MiXCR run on the 5' RACE reads, TCRdb lists one record per CDR3 protein. The sample shows under 95,000 distinct CDR3 sequences, more than 12% of them seen only once. Sequencing was carried out using whole blood. These receptors came from an adult who was a healthcare worker with PCR-confirmed SARS-CoV-2 infection or an uninfected control (not recorded which).

CDR3 DNA: TGTGCCACCCGTGAATCGGTGAACACCGGGGAGCTGTTTTTT. This codes for CATRESVNTGELFF. The rearrangement joins TRBV6-5 to TRBJ2-2; D ambiguous. V shed 10 bases and J shed 1 base, with 13 bases lying between them. Per the germline V gene, CDR1 is MNHEY and CDR2 is SVGAGI. The CDR3 runs to 14 residues.

This clonotype was counted at least ten times. This chain connects TRBV18 to TRBJ2-1, with a weak D call TRBD1 (5 bases). Per germline, CDR1 KGHSH and CDR2 LQKENI. Trimming removed 2 bases at V and 7 bases at J, with 9 bases between. The CDR3 is made up of 13 amino acids. CDR3 residues: CASSPFRVNEQFF. Here the CDR3 DNA reads TGTGCCAGCTCACCATTCAGGGTAAATGAGCAGTTCTTC.

The rearrangement links TRBV6-1 to TRBJ2-3, with 7 nucleotides matching TRBD2. V lost 7 bases to trimming and J lost 6 bases; unmatched junction nucleotides: 13. The CDR3 has 15 residues. Germline V gives CDR1 MNHNS, CDR2 SASEGT. The CDR3 region has the DNA TGTGCCAGCACTAAGTGGGAGGGCCTCGGGGATACGCAGTATTTT. Its translation is CASTKWEGLGDTQYF.

The chain links TRBV7-2 to TRBJ2-1, with D perhaps TRBD1 (5 bases). Per germline, CDR1 SGHTA and CDR2 FQGNSA. V lost 1 base and J 3 bases, leaving 13 bases between the germline ends. The CDR3 contains 16 residues. CDR3 sequence reads: CASSLVPGGHYNEQFF. In DNA form, the CDR3 reads TGTGCCAGCAGCTTAGTACCCGGCGGACACTACAATGAGCAGTTCTTC. The full variable domain, with the rest looked up from reference TRBV7-2 and TRBJ2-1, is GAGVSQSPSNKVTEKGKDVELRCDPISGHTALYWYRQSLGQGLEFLIYFQGNSAPDKSGLPSDRFSAERTGGSVSTLTIQRTQQEDSAVYLCASSLVPGGHYNEQFFGPGTRLTVL.

This clonotype was detected only a few times. The chain carries TRBV28 and TRBJ2-1, with D perhaps TRBD2 (6 bases). The CDR3 length is 13 residues. Germline CDR1 MDHEN, CDR2 SYDVKM. V shed 8 bases and J shed 7 bases, with 15 bases lying between them. The CDR3 nucleotides are TGTGCCAGCGAGGGCGGGATGAGGAATGAGCAGTTCTTC. This translates into CASEGGMRNEQFF. Looking up the rest from reference TRBV28 and TRBJ2-1 gives the full variable domain: DVKVTQSSRYLVKRTGEKVFLECVQDMDHENMFWYRQDPGLGLRLIYFSYDVKMKEKGDIPEGYSVSREKKERFSLILESASTNQTSMYLCASEGGMRNEQFFGPGTRLTVL.

Points on this clonotype: A single base separates this from a much larger clone, so it may be a read error. The chain couples TRBV7-8 to TRBJ2-1, with D uncertain. This CDR3 spans 11 amino acids. The germline gives CDR1 SGHVS, CDR2 FQNEAQ. CDR3 loop: CTSSLGEQQFF. The CDR3, as DNA: TGTACCAGCAGCTTAGGTGAGCAGCAGTTCTTC.

V gene TRBV11-2 combines with J gene TRBJ2-7; 8 nucleotides line up with TRBD2. The CDR3 length is 14 residues. Germline loops: CDR1 SGHAT, CDR2 FQNNGV. The V and J ends lost 5 bases and 5 bases, in that order; junction bases with no gene match: 8. The CDR3 nucleotides are TGTGCCAGCAGCCAACTAGCGGATAGAGACGAGCAGTACTTC. It encodes CASSQLADRDEQYF.

This clonotype was counted ten times or more. The chain uses TRBV2 and TRBJ2-1; D is possibly TRBD2 (5 bases). The CDR3 is 14 amino acids. Germline V gene sequence: CDR1 SNHLY, CDR2 FYNNEI. V was pared by 11 bases and J by 1 base, with 15 bases between. Written as DNA, the CDR3 is TGTGCCTCGCTCAAAGCGGTTTCCTACAATGAGCAGTTCTTC. It is translated as CASLKAVSYNEQFF.

V gene TRBV7-9 combines with J gene TRBJ1-4; a possible D gene is TRBD1 (5 bases). Germline V gene lookup returns CDR1 SEHNR and CDR2 FQNEAQ (reference sequence). There are 14 residues in the CDR3. Trimming removed 3 bases at V and 1 base at J, with 6 bases between. CDR3 amino acids: CASSFGQTNEKLFF. CDR3 DNA sequence: TGTGCCAGCAGCTTTGGACAAACTAATGAAAAACTGTTTTTT.

This clonotype was detected a few times. The CDR3 here is CASSDGGGSGANVLTF. The CDR3 DNA reads TGTGCCAGCAGTGACGGGGGGGGCTCTGGGGCCAACGTCCTGACTTTC. The V and J genes are TRBV6-4 and TRBJ2-6, with TRBD2 matching 7 bases. The germline V gene encodes CDR1 MRHNA and CDR2 SNTAGT. Trimming cost V 2 bases and J 0 bases; bases outside gene matches: 1. The CDR3 contains 16 residues.

This chain connects TRBV2 to TRBJ1-1; no reliable D call. Germline V gene data show CDR1 as SNHLY and CDR2 as FYNNEI. There are 14 residues in the CDR3. V lost 3 bases and J lost 4, with 12 bases in between. CDR3 bases: TGTGCCAGCAGTGATAGGTGGGGTAGCACTGAAGCTTTCTTT. It is translated as CASSDRWGSTEAFF.

This chain connects TRBV5-4 to TRBJ1-2, with 7 bases lining up with TRBD1. This CDR3 has 16 amino acids. In germline, CDR1 is SGHNT, CDR2 YYREEE (reference sequence). The ends lost 4 bases at V and 4 bases at J; junction bases unmatched: 13. CDR3 loop: CASSQLRDSGVYGYTF. Here the CDR3 DNA reads TGTGCCAGCAGCCAACTCCGGGACAGCGGTGTCTATGGCTACACCTTC.

The chain combines TRBV29-1 with TRBJ1-1; D may be TRBD1 (6 bases). V gave up 7 bases and J gave up 0 bases, with 9 bases separating them. This CDR3 contains 12 residues. In germline, CDR1 is SQVTM, CDR2 ANQGSEA. In DNA, the CDR3 is TGCAGCGCCGGACAGATGAACACTGAAGCTTTCTTT. The encoded protein is CSAGQMNTEAFF.

This chain connects TRBV6-5 to TRBJ1-2; TRBD1 agrees at 7 bases. CDR3 size: 13 residues. Germline loops: CDR1 MNHEY, CDR2 SVGAGI. Trimming took 8 bases from V and 5 from J; bases not matched to a gene: 8. The CDR3 here is CASGGTDLYGYTF. The CDR3 DNA reads TGTGCCAGCGGAGGGACAGATCTATATGGCTACACCTTC.

V is TRBV7-8 and J is TRBJ2-7; 11 bases are shared with TRBD2. Germline-derived CDR1 and CDR2 are SGHVS and FQNEAQ. V gave up 2 bases and J gave up 12 bases; unmatched junction bases: 6. This CDR3 region has 13 residues. The CDR3 DNA sequence: TGTGCCAGCAGCTTACCGACTAGCGGGACTCTGTACTTC. Translated, it gives CASSLPTSGTLYF.

There are a few counts of this clonotype. This chain uses TRBV7-2 with TRBJ2-7; 8 bases are a match to TRBD2. The CDR3 loop spans 14 amino acids. J was trimmed by 6 bases and V by 4 bases; bases with no gene match: 8. The germline V gene encodes CDR1 SGHTA and CDR2 FQGNSA. CDR3 sequence: CASSYPGSGSEQYF. CDR3 bases: TGTGCCAGCAGCTACCCGGGAAGCGGGAGCGAGCAGTACTTC.

J is TRBJ1-1 and V is TRBV28; maybe TRBD1 (6 bases). The CDR3 runs 14 residues. Germline values: CDR1 MDHEN, CDR2 SYDVKM. The ends were cut back, 5 bases at V and 5 bases at J, with 15 bases in the middle. The CDR3 region is CASSRGDRRTEAFF. DNA of the CDR3: TGTGCCAGCAGTAGGGGGGACCGGAGGACTGAAGCTTTCTTT.

The table lists this clonotype with many counts. This sequence joins TRBV28 and TRBJ2-7; possibly TRBD1 for D (6 bases). The CDR3 sequence is 12 residues long. V was clipped by 6 bases and J by 3 bases, with 9 bases between them. Germline CDR1 MDHEN, CDR2 SYDVKM. CDR3 nucleotides: TGTGCCAGCAGCTTACAGGGCTACGAGCAGTACTTC. Translation: CASSLQGYEQYF.

The rearrangement links TRBV14 to TRBJ1-2; TRBD1 matches at 10 bases. The V gene's germline CDR1 is SGHDN and CDR2 FVKESK. CDR3 length equals 15 residues. V lost 0 bases, J lost 7 bases, and 5 bases stayed unmatched. The CDR3 sequence: CASSQDGTGASGYTF. CDR3 nucleotide sequence: TGTGCCAGCAGCCAAGACGGGACAGGGGCTAGTGGCTACACCTTC.

This clonotype was counted between two and nine times. The chain has TRBV5-1 and TRBJ2-3; the D gene is possibly TRBD1 (6 bases). The V gene lost 7 bases and the J gene lost 5 bases, with 20 bases spanning the gap. Germline V CDR1 and CDR2: SGHRS, YFSETQ. The CDR3 loop spans 15 amino acids. The CDR3 region has the DNA TGCGCCAGCGGCAGGGGCCAGGCCGAGGGAGATACGCAGTATTTT. Residues: CASGRGQAEGDTQYF.

This clonotype was observed many times. CDR3 DNA sequence: TGCAGCGTACGAGCAGGGCTACAAGAGACCCAGTACTTC. Protein product: CSVRAGLQETQYF. The V gene is TRBV29-1, the J gene TRBJ2-5; D is possibly TRBD1 (5 bases). The CDR3 has 13 residues. Per germline, CDR1 SQVTM and CDR2 ANQGSEA. Trimming stripped 6 bases from V and 2 bases from J, with 13 bases between.

V usage is TRBV28 and J usage is TRBJ2-7, with D maybe TRBD2 (5 bases). V was trimmed by 1 base and J by 2 bases, leaving 6 bases between them. The germline V gene encodes CDR1 MDHEN and CDR2 SYDVKM. The CDR3 covers 13 residues. This chain's CDR3 is CASSLFSAYEQYF. DNA for the CDR3: TGTGCCAGCAGTTTATTTAGCGCCTACGAGCAGTACTTC.

This clonotype was counted many times. CDR3 amino acids: CSAPAGAGELFF. The CDR3 nucleotides read TGCAGTGCTCCAGCCGGGGCCGGGGAGCTGTTTTTT. The J gene is TRBJ2-2, the V gene TRBV20-1, with TRBD2 as a possible D gene (5 bases). Germline V gene lookup returns CDR1 DFQATT and CDR2 SNEGSKA (reference sequence). The CDR3 is 12 amino acids. Trimming took 5 bases from V and 6 from J, leaving 10 bases between them.

The gene calls are TRBV5-6 and TRBJ2-4; D uncertain. The CDR3 extends over 13 amino acids. V lost 1 base and J lost 5, with 7 bases in between. CDR1 SGHDT and CDR2 YYEEEE come from the germline V gene. CDR3 nucleotides: TGTGCCAGCAGCTTGAGTGGACAAAACATTCAGTACTTC. It translates to CASSLSGQNIQYF. The full variable domain, its missing parts supplied by reference TRBV5-6 and TRBJ2-4, is DAGVTQSPTHLIKTRGQQVTLRCSPKSGHDTVSWYQQALGQGPQFIFQYYEEEERQRGNFPDRFSGHQFPNYSSELNVNALLLGDSALYLCASSLSGQNIQYFGAGTRLSVL.

J is TRBJ1-5 and V is TRBV13; D remains ambiguous. The CDR3 has 14 amino acids. CDR1 and CDR2 (germline): PRHDT, FYEKMQ (reference sequence). V was clipped by 5 bases and J by 4 bases, with 12 bases between them. The CDR3 reads CASSQIDGNQPQHF. CDR3 in DNA: TGTGCCAGCAGCCAAATCGACGGGAATCAGCCCCAGCATTTT.

This clonotype was observed many times. The gene calls are TRBV20-1 and TRBJ2-7; TRBD2 is a possible D gene (6 bases). Germline assignment: CDR1 DFQATT and CDR2 SNEGSKA (reference sequence). The ends were cut back, 6 bases at V and 4 bases at J, with 19 bases in the middle. The CDR3 is 14 residues long. The CDR3 DNA is TGCAGTGCCACCCCCGGTAGCGGCGGTTACGAGCAGTACTTC. This encodes CSATPGSGGYEQYF.

This rearrangement joins TRBV6-5 to TRBJ1-6, with 11 nucleotides matching TRBD1. The CDR3 is 15 residues long. The V and J ends lost 6 bases and 9 bases, in that order; junction bases with no gene match: 7. Germline V gene lookup returns CDR1 MNHEY and CDR2 SVGAGI. The CDR3 DNA is TGTGCCAGCAGCGCCGGACAGGGGGCCACTTCACCCCTCCACTTT. As protein: CASSAGQGATSPLHF.

The chain uses TRBV3-1 and TRBJ2-7; a possible D gene is TRBD1 (6 bases). CDR1 LGHDT and CDR2 YNNKEL come from the germline V gene (reference sequence). The CDR3 has 14 residues. V lost 2 bases to trimming and J lost 0 bases, with 8 bases between them. CDR3 sequence reads: CASSQLGGSYEQYF. The CDR3 DNA is TGTGCCAGCAGCCAATTAGGGGGCTCCTACGAGCAGTACTTC.

The table lists this clonotype with a count of one. This chain links TRBV28 with TRBJ2-7, with TRBD1 matching 8 bases. This CDR3 is built from 14 residues. Per germline, CDR1 MDHEN and CDR2 SYDVKM. Trimming at V came to 5 bases and at J to 6 bases, leaving 9 bases not matched to a gene. The CDR3 reads CASSLGQGTSEQYF. The CDR3 nucleotides are TGTGCCAGCAGTCTCGGACAGGGTACCTCCGAGCAGTACTTC. The variable domain in full, completed from reference TRBV28 and TRBJ2-7, reads DVKVTQSSRYLVKRTGEKVFLECVQDMDHENMFWYRQDPGLGLRLIYFSYDVKMKEKGDIPEGYSVSREKKERFSLILESASTNQTSMYLCASSLGQGTSEQYFGPGTRLTVT.

This clonotype occurred many times. This chain uses TRBV20-1 with TRBJ2-3; the D gene is possibly TRBD2 (6 bases). Between the trimmed V and J ends, which lost 2 bases and 3 bases, there was a span of 21 bases. Germline CDR1 and CDR2: DFQATT and SNEGSKA (reference sequence). This CDR3 spans 17 amino acids. The CDR3 sequence: CSARSMGLSVPTDTQYF. Here the CDR3 DNA reads TGCAGTGCTAGAAGTATGGGACTTAGTGTACCAACAGATACGCAGTATTTT.

The chain is built from TRBV9 and TRBJ1-1; a weak D match, TRBD1 (6 bases). CDR1 and CDR2 (germline): SGDLS, YYNGEE. The CDR3 spans 15 residues. Between the trimmed V and J ends, which lost 0 bases and 1 base, there was a span of 10 bases. The CDR3, as DNA: TGTGCCAGCAGCGTAGATGGGACACAGAACACTGAAGCTTTCTTT. Protein product: CASSVDGTQNTEAFF.

The chain is built from TRBV29-1 and TRBJ1-1; no definite D call. The V end lost 1 base, the J end lost 11 bases, and 8 bases lay between the germline ends. Germline lookup yields CDR1 SQVTM and CDR2 ANQGSEA. CDR3 length equals 10 residues. The CDR3 coding sequence is TGCAGCGTTGAAGGATATCGGGCTTTCTTT. It specifies CSVEGYRAFF.